A selection of T cell receptor beta chains follows, all from one sample in a study of cytomegalovirus exposure and HLA in healthy donors. The assay was immunoSEQ multiplex PCR, and TCRdb's table has in-frame clones only and misses some. This sample carries roughly 140,000 clones, roughly a tenth of them seen once, and the ten largest clones take less than 2%. The specimen was PBMCs. The source of these receptors is a male donor in good health and CMV-seronegative. Both conserved end residues are part of each CDR3. The D gene is left open where the match is weak. Size is omitted from some rows. Given values are once, few, many or a class for expanded clones.

V gene: TRBV29-1
clone size: few
D gene: -
J gene: TRBJ1-4
CDR3 DNA: TGCAGCGTTGAAGGACAGCTTAATGAAAAACTGTTTTTT
CDR3 protein: CSVEGQLNEKLFF

V gene: TRBV4-2
clone size: -
D gene: -
J gene: TRBJ1-4
CDR3 DNA: TGTGCCAGCAGCCAAGAGTCCGAAAGCGTTCTGTTTTTT
CDR3 protein: CASSQESESVLFF

V gene: TRBV28
clone size: -
D gene: TRBD1
J gene: TRBJ1-2
CDR3 DNA: TGTGCCAGCAGTCTGCCCCGGACAGGAAACTATGGCTACACCTTC
CDR3 protein: CASSLPRTGNYGYTF

V gene: TRBV28
clone size: -
D gene: TRBD1
J gene: TRBJ1-1
CDR3 DNA: TGTGCCAGCAGCGGGGGACAGGGGGGCACTGAAGCTTTCTTT
CDR3 protein: CASSGGQGGTEAFF

V gene: TRBV4-3
clone size: -
D gene: TRBD1
J gene: TRBJ1-1
CDR3 DNA: TGCGCCAGCAGCCAAGATCCTCCGGGACAGAACCTGAACACTGAAGCTTTCTTT
CDR3 protein: CASSQDPPGQNLNTEAFF

V gene: TRBV6-5
clone size: -
D gene: -
J gene: TRBJ2-2
CDR3 DNA: TGTGCCAGCACGCTAGTCAGCACCGGGGAGCTGTTTTTT
CDR3 protein: CASTLVSTGELFF

V gene: TRBV5-4
clone size: -
D gene: -
J gene: TRBJ2-3
CDR3 DNA: TGTGCCAGCAGCTTGGGTTCTAGCACAGATACGCAGTATTTT
CDR3 protein: CASSLGSSTDTQYF

V gene: TRBV7-6
clone size: -
D gene: TRBD1
J gene: TRBJ2-7
CDR3 DNA: TGTGCCAGCAGCTTTGAGCCGGGACAGGGAGCCTACGAGCAGTACTTC
CDR3 protein: CASSFEPGQGAYEQYF

V gene: TRBV19
clone size: few
D gene: TRBD1
J gene: TRBJ2-7
CDR3 DNA: TGTGCCAGTAGTATTGTCCGACAGGGGGCCAACGAGCAGTACTTC
CDR3 protein: CASSIVRQGANEQYF

V gene: TRBV19
clone size: -
D gene: TRBD1
J gene: TRBJ1-5
CDR3 DNA: TGTGCCAGTCAGGACAGGGGCAATCAGCCCCAGCATTTT
CDR3 protein: CASQDRGNQPQHF

V gene: TRBV28
clone size: few
D gene: -
J gene: TRBJ1-3
CDR3 DNA: TGTGCCAGCACCCTAGACTCTGGAAACACCATATATTTT
CDR3 protein: CASTLDSGNTIYF

V gene: TRBV5-6
clone size: -
D gene: TRBD1
J gene: TRBJ1-2
CDR3 DNA: TGTGCCAGCAGCATTGGGACAGGGAACCCCTATGGCTACACCTTC
CDR3 protein: CASSIGTGNPYGYTF

V gene: TRBV6-1
clone size: -
D gene: TRBD1
J gene: TRBJ1-1
CDR3 DNA: TGTGCCTCGGCGGACAGGGGCCCCACGGAAGCTTTCTTT
CDR3 protein: CASADRGPTEAFF

V gene: TRBV6-1
clone size: -
D gene: -
J gene: TRBJ1-1
CDR3 DNA: TGTGCCAGCAGTGAAGAGAGAAACACTGAAGCTTTCTTT
CDR3 protein: CASSEERNTEAFF

V gene: TRBV27
clone size: -
D gene: -
J gene: TRBJ1-1
CDR3 DNA: TGTGCCAGCAGCCCTACCGGGCGGGACGCTGAAGCTTTCTTT
CDR3 protein: CASSPTGRDAEAFF

V gene: TRBV2
clone size: few
D gene: TRBD1
J gene: TRBJ1-5
CDR3 DNA: TGTGCCAGCAGGCCGGGACAGAGTATCCAGCCCCAGCATTTT
CDR3 protein: CASRPGQSIQPQHF

V gene: TRBV29-1
clone size: -
D gene: TRBD1
J gene: TRBJ1-2
CDR3 DNA: TGCAGCCTTGGGTTCCGGGACAGGGGGCTCAATGCCTATGGCTACACCTTC
CDR3 protein: CSLGFRDRGLNAYGYTF

V gene: TRBV2
clone size: -
D gene: -
J gene: TRBJ2-7
CDR3 DNA: TGTGCCAGCAGTGAAGTGGCCGAGCAGTACTTC
CDR3 protein: CASSEVAEQYF

V gene: TRBV5-1
clone size: -
D gene: TRBD2
J gene: TRBJ2-1
CDR3 DNA: TGCGCCAGCAGCTTGTCCGGGACTAGCGGATACAATGAGCAGTTCTTC
CDR3 protein: CASSLSGTSGYNEQFF

V gene: TRBV2
clone size: -
D gene: -
J gene: TRBJ1-1
CDR3 DNA: TGTGCCAGCAGGGAGGGTTTGACTGAAGCTTTCTTT
CDR3 protein: CASREGLTEAFF

V gene: TRBV2
clone size: few
D gene: -
J gene: TRBJ2-5
CDR3 DNA: TGTGCCGGCAGTCTAAAAGAGACCCAGTACTTC
CDR3 protein: CAGSLKETQYF

V gene: TRBV5-1
clone size: -
D gene: -
J gene: TRBJ2-3
CDR3 DNA: TGCGCCAGCAGTCCGTCGACAGGAGGCCCCACAGATACGCAGTATTTT
CDR3 protein: CASSPSTGGPTDTQYF

V gene: TRBV4-3
clone size: few
D gene: -
J gene: TRBJ1-3
CDR3 DNA: TGCGCCAGCAGCCAAGGAAGGGGCTCTGGAAACACCATATATTTT
CDR3 protein: CASSQGRGSGNTIYF

V gene: TRBV6-6
clone size: -
D gene: TRBD2
J gene: TRBJ2-7
CDR3 DNA: TGTGCCAGCAGTTACGTTGCGGGAGGTTCCTACGAGCAGTACTTC
CDR3 protein: CASSYVAGGSYEQYF

V gene: TRBV7-3
clone size: -
D gene: TRBD2
J gene: TRBJ2-3
CDR3 DNA: TGTGCCAGCAGCTTAAGCGGGGGAACAGATACGCAGTATTTT
CDR3 protein: CASSLSGGTDTQYF

V gene: TRBV9
clone size: few
D gene: -
J gene: TRBJ1-1
CDR3 DNA: TGTGCCAGCAGCGTAGGAGACAGGAACACTGAAGCTTTCTTT
CDR3 protein: CASSVGDRNTEAFF

V gene: TRBV11-2
clone size: -
D gene: -
J gene: TRBJ1-1
CDR3 DNA: TGTGCCAGCAGCTTAGGCGCCAGGGTACCTAGGGATGAAGCTTTCTTT
CDR3 protein: CASSLGARVPRDEAFF

V gene: TRBV30
clone size: -
D gene: -
J gene: TRBJ1-2
CDR3 DNA: TGTGCCTGGAGGGACACTTATGGCTACACCTTC
CDR3 protein: CAWRDTYGYTF

V gene: TRBV2
clone size: few
D gene: -
J gene: TRBJ1-4
CDR3 DNA: TGTGCCAGCAGTGACATAACTAATGAAAAACTGTTTTTT
CDR3 protein: CASSDITNEKLFF

V gene: TRBV21-1
clone size: few
D gene: -
J gene: TRBJ1-5
CDR3 DNA: TGTGCCAGCAGCAAAGCGGATGGGTGGGACAAATATAATCAGCCCCAGCATTTT
CDR3 protein: CASSKADGWDKYNQPQHF

V gene: TRBV13
clone size: -
D gene: TRBD1
J gene: TRBJ2-1
CDR3 DNA: TGTGCCAGCAGCCTCCGGGACAGGGGTCTCAATGAGCAGTTCTTC
CDR3 protein: CASSLRDRGLNEQFF

V gene: TRBV6-1
clone size: -
D gene: -
J gene: TRBJ1-3
CDR3 DNA: TGTGCCAGCAGTGAAACCCCGTACTCTGGAGACACCATATATTTT
CDR3 protein: CASSETPYSGDTIYF

V gene: TRBV27
clone size: -
D gene: -
J gene: TRBJ2-7
CDR3 DNA: TGTGCCAGCAGTTTGACGACGGAGCCCTACGAGCAGTACTTC
CDR3 protein: CASSLTTEPYEQYF

V gene: TRBV7-3
clone size: -
D gene: -
J gene: TRBJ2-2
CDR3 DNA: TGTGCCAGCAGTTTCAGGGGTGGGAGCACCGGGGAGCTGTTTTTT
CDR3 protein: CASSFRGGSTGELFF

V gene: TRBV5-1
clone size: few
D gene: -
J gene: TRBJ2-1
CDR3 DNA: TGCGCCAGCTCTCGACTCCAGGGCGATGAGCAGTTCTTC
CDR3 protein: CASSRLQGDEQFF

V gene: TRBV28
clone size: -
D gene: TRBD2
J gene: TRBJ2-1
CDR3 DNA: TGTGCCAGCAGAGGACTAGCGGAAGGTTACAATGAGCAGTTCTTC
CDR3 protein: CASRGLAEGYNEQFF

V gene: TRBV5-1
clone size: few
D gene: -
J gene: TRBJ2-5
CDR3 DNA: TGCGCCAGCAGCCCTCGGACAGGAGGGGAGACCCAGTACTTC
CDR3 protein: CASSPRTGGETQYF

V gene: TRBV27
clone size: few
D gene: -
J gene: TRBJ1-6
CDR3 DNA: TGTGCCAGCAGTTCCCCGGAGGCAGGCTTGGCACCCCTCCACTTT
CDR3 protein: CASSSPEAGLAPLHF

V gene: TRBV30
clone size: few
D gene: TRBD1
J gene: TRBJ2-7
CDR3 DNA: TGTGCCTGGAGTGGGGACAGGGGACCCTACGAGCAGTACTTC
CDR3 protein: CAWSGDRGPYEQYF

V gene: TRBV28
clone size: few
D gene: TRBD1
J gene: TRBJ1-5
CDR3 DNA: TGTGCCAGCAGTTTGTTACAGGGACAGGGAATCAGCCAGCCCCAGCATTTT
CDR3 protein: CASSLLQGQGISQPQHF

V gene: TRBV4-3
clone size: few
D gene: TRBD2
J gene: TRBJ2-1
CDR3 DNA: TGCGCCAGCAGCCAAGGGGGGACTAGCGGGACCTACAATGAGCAGTTCTTC
CDR3 protein: CASSQGGTSGTYNEQFF

V gene: TRBV19
clone size: -
D gene: TRBD1
J gene: TRBJ2-2
CDR3 DNA: TGTGCCAGTAGGAGGGACAGGGGATGGGACACCGGGGAGCTGTTTTTT
CDR3 protein: CASRRDRGWDTGELFF

V gene: TRBV2
clone size: -
D gene: -
J gene: TRBJ2-2
CDR3 DNA: TGTGCCAGCACGATAAGTTTAGGGGGAAGGGACGGCACCGGGGAGCTGTTTTTT
CDR3 protein: CASTISLGGRDGTGELFF

V gene: TRBV10-3
clone size: -
D gene: -
J gene: TRBJ1-3
CDR3 DNA: TGTGCCACGGGCTACGGGGTGTCTGGAAACACCATATATTTT
CDR3 protein: CATGYGVSGNTIYF

V gene: TRBV28
clone size: -
D gene: TRBD1
J gene: TRBJ1-2
CDR3 DNA: TGTGCCAGCAGTCGTTCCAGGGGGCACGGCTACACCTTC
CDR3 protein: CASSRSRGHGYTF

V gene: TRBV4-1
clone size: -
D gene: -
J gene: TRBJ2-1
CDR3 DNA: TGCGCCAGCAGCCAAGTAGATCGGTCCGGTGATGAGCAGTTCTTC
CDR3 protein: CASSQVDRSGDEQFF

V gene: TRBV5-1
clone size: few
D gene: TRBD1
J gene: TRBJ2-7
CDR3 DNA: TGCGCCAGCAGCCCGGGGACAGGGGTTTCCTACGAGCAGTACTTC
CDR3 protein: CASSPGTGVSYEQYF

V gene: TRBV11-2
clone size: few
D gene: TRBD2
J gene: TRBJ2-7
CDR3 DNA: TGTGCCAGCAGCCAAGGTAGCGGGAGCTCGGGCGAGCAGTACTTC
CDR3 protein: CASSQGSGSSGEQYF

V gene: TRBV6-6
clone size: few
D gene: -
J gene: TRBJ2-1
CDR3 DNA: TGTGCCAGCAGTTACACGACTACCAATGAGCAGTTCTTC
CDR3 protein: CASSYTTTNEQFF

V gene: TRBV5-1
clone size: -
D gene: TRBD1
J gene: TRBJ2-2
CDR3 DNA: TGCGCCAGCAGCTTGGACAGGGGGACCGGGGAGCTGTTTTTT
CDR3 protein: CASSLDRGTGELFF

V gene: TRBV19
clone size: few
D gene: -
J gene: TRBJ1-5
CDR3 DNA: TGTGCCAGTAGTCGGAGGGCGGGGAGTCAGCCCCAGCATTTT
CDR3 protein: CASSRRAGSQPQHF

V gene: TRBV30
clone size: few
D gene: -
J gene: TRBJ2-7
CDR3 DNA: TGTGCCTGGAGTTCGGGCGCCAGGGGCGAGCAGTACTTC
CDR3 protein: CAWSSGARGEQYF

V gene: TRBV27
clone size: few
D gene: -
J gene: TRBJ1-2
CDR3 DNA: TGTGCCAGCAGTTTAAGTGGGGGGAACTATGGCTACACCTTC
CDR3 protein: CASSLSGGNYGYTF

V gene: TRBV7-2
clone size: -
D gene: TRBD1
J gene: TRBJ2-3
CDR3 DNA: TGTGCCAGCAGCCCGGGACAGGGGGCTCGAGATACGCAGTATTTT
CDR3 protein: CASSPGQGARDTQYF

V gene: TRBV5-4
clone size: few
D gene: TRBD2
J gene: TRBJ2-7
CDR3 DNA: TGTGCCAGCAGCAACGGACTAGCGGGGACCTACGAGCAGTACTTC
CDR3 protein: CASSNGLAGTYEQYF

V gene: TRBV6-1
clone size: -
D gene: -
J gene: TRBJ2-7
CDR3 DNA: TGTGCCAGCAGTGCCCCGGACAGATCCTCCTACGAGCAGTACTTC
CDR3 protein: CASSAPDRSSYEQYF